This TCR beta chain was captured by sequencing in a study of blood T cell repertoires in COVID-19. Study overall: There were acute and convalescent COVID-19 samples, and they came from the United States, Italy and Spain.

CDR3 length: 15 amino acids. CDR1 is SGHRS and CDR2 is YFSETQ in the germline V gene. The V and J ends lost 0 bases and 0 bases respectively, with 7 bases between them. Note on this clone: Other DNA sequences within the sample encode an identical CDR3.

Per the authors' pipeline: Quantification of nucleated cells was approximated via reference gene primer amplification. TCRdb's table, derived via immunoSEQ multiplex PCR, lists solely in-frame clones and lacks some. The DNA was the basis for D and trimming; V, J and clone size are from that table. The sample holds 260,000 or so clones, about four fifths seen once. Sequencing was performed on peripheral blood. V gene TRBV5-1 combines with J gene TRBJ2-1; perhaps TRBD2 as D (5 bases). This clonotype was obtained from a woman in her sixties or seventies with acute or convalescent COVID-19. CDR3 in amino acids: CASSLDGSSYNEQFF. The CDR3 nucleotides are TGCGCCAGCAGCTTGGATGGGAGCTCCTACAATGAGCAGTTCTTC.